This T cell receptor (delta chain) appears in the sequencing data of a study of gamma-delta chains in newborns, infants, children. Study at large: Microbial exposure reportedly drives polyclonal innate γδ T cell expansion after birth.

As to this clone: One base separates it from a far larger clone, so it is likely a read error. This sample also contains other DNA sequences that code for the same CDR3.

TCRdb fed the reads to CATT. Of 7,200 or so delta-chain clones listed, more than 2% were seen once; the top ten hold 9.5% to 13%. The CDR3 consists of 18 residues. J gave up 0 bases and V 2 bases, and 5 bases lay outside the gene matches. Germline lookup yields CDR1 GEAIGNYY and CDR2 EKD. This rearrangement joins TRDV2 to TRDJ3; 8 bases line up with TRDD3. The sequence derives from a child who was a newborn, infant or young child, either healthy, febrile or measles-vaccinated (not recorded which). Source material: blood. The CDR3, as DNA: TGTGCCTGTGACATACTGGGGGCTGACTCCTGGGACACCCGACAGATGTTTTTC. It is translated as CACDILGADSWDTRQMFF.